The present TCR beta chain was sequenced within a study of glioma-infiltrating T cells. Study observations and caveats: Non-neoplastic patients had below-expected tissue-blood divergence, while all gliomas exceeded expectation. Very few CDR3 sequences were shared between tissue and blood.

The iRepertoire nested amplicon-rescue multiplex PCR amplified TCR alpha and beta CDR3s from RNA. Input was roughly 95-450 ng of tissue mRNA or PBMC total RNA. TCRdb re-called the multiplex PCR reads with MiXCR, one entry per CDR3 protein. The sample contains approximately 4,400 distinct CDR3 sequences, approximately 20% of which appear only once. Germline CDR1 and CDR2: MDHEN and SYDVKM. The CDR3 loop spans 15 amino acids. V was cut by 5 bases and J by 2 bases, with 13 bases left in between. This clonotype is medium-sized within its sample. Its antigen is not identified. The sequenced material came from glioma tissue, nonneoplastic brain tissue, or PBMCs (not recorded which). The TCR originated in a human donor with low-grade glioma or glioblastoma, undergoing nonglioma brain surgery, or in good health (not recorded which). The chain couples TRBV28 to TRBJ2-1, with a possible D match to TRBD1 (5 bases). CDR3 residues: CASSLPSTAYNEQFF. CDR3 coding DNA: TGTGCCAGCAGTCTACCGTCGACAGCCTACAATGAGCAGTTCTTC. The variable domain in full, completed from reference TRBV28 and TRBJ2-1, reads DVKVTQSSRYLVKRTGEKVFLECVQDMDHENMFWYRQDPGLGLRLIYFSYDVKMKEKGDIPEGYSVSREKKERFSLILESASTNQTSMYLCASSLPSTAYNEQFFGPGTRLTVL.